This TCR beta chain was recorded in a study of identical twins. TCRdb processed the 5' RACE reads anew with MiXCR; each CDR3 protein has one entry. The data show 200,000 to 250,000 distinct CDR3 sequences, 6.5% seen once. The study's findings and limits: High-abundance cord blood beta clonotypes had fewer insertions; memory repertoires showed none.

The sample holds many counts of this clonotype. Its antigen is unknown. The CDR3 extends over 13 amino acids. V dropped 3 bases and J dropped 5 bases, with 8 bases sitting between them. This sample was shared with a second study, whose subject was T cells expressing NK-cell markers. That study reports: Of the CD8+ T cell pool in roughly 6 donors, about 1.0-7.0% was accounted for by dominant NKG2C+ clonotypes.

Sequencing input: CD8+ T cells sorted from blood. This clonotype originated in a woman younger than 35 in good health. The chain is built from TRBV12-3 or TRBV12-4 and TRBJ2-4, with D hard to call. CDR3 coding DNA: TGTGCCAGCAGTTTTTCAGCAGAAAACATTCAGTACTTC. This codes for CASSFSAENIQYF.